The clone carrying this TCR beta chain was seen a few times. Relying on iRepertoire HTBI primers and Arm-PCR of CDR3 regions, the team built TCR beta libraries. TCRdb reanalysed the multiplex PCR reads using MiXCR and keeps one entry per CDR3 protein. Here the sample spans a few hundred thousand distinct CDR3 sequences, 20% to 25% being singletons. The time point here: persistent/refractory GD, antithyroid drugs over 5 years with positive TRAb. Isolated PBMC RNA provided the starting material for the TCR library. Each of the patients was recruited from an endocrinology department situated in Xi'an, China. The data originate from a study of regulatory T cells in long-lasting Graves disease. The germline V gene has CDR1 MNHNS and CDR2 SASEGT. This CDR3 has 12 residues. V was pared by 6 bases and J by 6 bases, with 12 bases between.

The sample here was peripheral blood mononuclear cells (PBMCs), taken when the disease was refractory, from a patient treated with antithyroid drugs. V is TRBV6-1 and J is TRBJ2-7; a weak D match, TRBD1 (6 bases). The receptor comes from a female donor with Graves disease. In DNA form, the CDR3 reads TGTGCCAGCAGCCTAGGGGGTACCGAGCAGTACTTC. It specifies CASSLGGTEQYF.